Listed below are T cell receptor beta chains from one sample, sequenced in a study of cytomegalovirus exposure and HLA in healthy donors. Here immunoSEQ multiplex PCR was the method, and the copy in TCRdb shows in-frame clones only, minus some. Found here are 60,000 to 85,000 clones; the top ten clones hold roughly 13%. The material sequenced was PBMCs. These receptors were taken from a man aged 45 to 65 in good health and CMV-seropositive. CDR3s include the opening cysteine and the closing phenylalanine or tryptophan. Each record gives: D gene, V gene, CDR3 length, J gene, CDR3 protein, CDR3 DNA. The D gene is left open where the match is weak.

D gene: .
V gene: TRBV5-1
CDR3 length: 14
J gene: TRBJ2-3
CDR3 protein: CASNPPGLPDTQYF
CDR3 DNA: TGCGCCAGCAACCCCCCAGGGCTGCCAGATACGCAGTATTTT

D gene: .
V gene: TRBV29-1
CDR3 length: 13
J gene: TRBJ1-3
CDR3 protein: CSVRYPGGNTIYF
CDR3 DNA: TGCAGCGTCCGATATCCCGGTGGAAACACCATATATTTT

D gene: .
V gene: TRBV5-1
CDR3 length: 14
J gene: TRBJ2-3
CDR3 protein: CASSIGGPTDTQYF
CDR3 DNA: TGCGCCAGCAGCATCGGAGGGCCAACAGATACGCAGTATTTT

D gene: TRBD1
V gene: TRBV9
CDR3 length: 18
J gene: TRBJ2-6
CDR3 protein: CASSTGQGASSGANVLTF
CDR3 DNA: TGTGCCAGCAGCACCGGACAGGGGGCGAGTTCTGGGGCCAACGTCCTGACTTTC

D gene: TRBD1
V gene: TRBV6-5
CDR3 length: 16
J gene: TRBJ1-1
CDR3 protein: CASSYLPQGASTEAFF
CDR3 DNA: TGTGCCAGCAGCTACTTACCCCAGGGGGCGAGTACTGAAGCTTTCTTT

D gene: TRBD1
V gene: TRBV6-1
CDR3 length: 13
J gene: TRBJ1-2
CDR3 protein: CASRPGQGDGYTF
CDR3 DNA: TGTGCCAGCAGGCCGGGACAGGGGGATGGCTACACCTTC

D gene: .
V gene: TRBV5-1
CDR3 length: 17
J gene: TRBJ2-3
CDR3 protein: CASSFGTSDSSTDTQYF
CDR3 DNA: TGCGCCAGCAGCTTCGGGACATCTGACTCTAGCACAGATACGCAGTATTTT

D gene: TRBD1
V gene: TRBV19
CDR3 length: 14
J gene: TRBJ1-2
CDR3 protein: CASKRETGTDGYTF
CDR3 DNA: TGTGCCAGTAAAAGGGAAACAGGGACAGATGGCTACACCTTC

D gene: .
V gene: TRBV5-4
CDR3 length: 15
J gene: TRBJ2-1
CDR3 protein: CASTSREGAYNEQFF
CDR3 DNA: TGTGCCAGCACCTCAAGGGAGGGGGCCTACAATGAGCAGTTCTTC

D gene: .
V gene: TRBV6-1
CDR3 length: 13
J gene: TRBJ1-5
CDR3 protein: CASSVGRNQPQHF
CDR3 DNA: TGTGCCAGCAGTGTAGGGAGGAATCAGCCCCAGCATTTT

D gene: TRBD1
V gene: TRBV6-5
CDR3 length: 16
J gene: TRBJ2-3
CDR3 protein: CASSSAGTGTTDTQYF
CDR3 DNA: TGTGCCAGCAGTTCGGCCGGGACAGGGACCACAGATACGCAGTATTTT

D gene: TRBD1
V gene: TRBV29-1
CDR3 length: 14
J gene: TRBJ1-2
CDR3 protein: CSVEGAGVSYGYTF
CDR3 DNA: TGCAGCGTCGAGGGGGCAGGGGTGAGCTATGGCTACACCTTC

D gene: .
V gene: TRBV5-1
CDR3 length: 15
J gene: TRBJ2-5
CDR3 protein: CASSLRAREKETQYF
CDR3 DNA: TGCGCCAGCAGCTTGCGTGCTAGAGAAAAGGAGACCCAGTACTTC

D gene: .
V gene: TRBV7-7
CDR3 length: 13
J gene: TRBJ2-3
CDR3 protein: CASSLAPTDTQYF
CDR3 DNA: TGTGCCAGCAGCTTAGCCCCAACAGATACGCAGTATTTT

D gene: .
V gene: TRBV9
CDR3 length: 16
J gene: TRBJ1-6
CDR3 protein: CASTSGGAKNNSPLHF
CDR3 DNA: TGTGCCAGCACCAGCGGGGGGGCTAAAAATAATTCACCCCTCCACTTT

D gene: .
V gene: TRBV6-1
CDR3 length: 14
J gene: TRBJ1-1
CDR3 protein: CASSLDSEGPEAFF
CDR3 DNA: TGTGCCAGCAGCTTAGACAGCGAAGGTCCTGAAGCTTTCTTT

D gene: TRBD2
V gene: TRBV15
CDR3 length: 15
J gene: TRBJ2-1
CDR3 protein: CATSRGSGGLNEQFF
CDR3 DNA: TGTGCCACCAGCAGAGGGAGCGGGGGGTTGAATGAGCAGTTCTTC

D gene: .
V gene: TRBV6-1
CDR3 length: 15
J gene: TRBJ1-2
CDR3 protein: CASSEESWQGGGYTF
CDR3 DNA: TGTGCCAGCAGTGAAGAAAGTTGGCAGGGTGGCGGCTACACCTTC

D gene: .
V gene: TRBV14
CDR3 length: 15
J gene: TRBJ2-2
CDR3 protein: CASSRTLTNTGELFF
CDR3 DNA: TGTGCCAGCAGCCGGACTCTGACGAACACCGGGGAGCTGTTTTTT

D gene: TRBD1
V gene: TRBV5-1
CDR3 length: 14
J gene: TRBJ2-3
CDR3 protein: CASRVEGAGDTQYF
CDR3 DNA: TGCGCCAGCAGAGTAGAGGGGGCAGGAGATACGCAGTATTTT

D gene: TRBD1
V gene: TRBV7-8
CDR3 length: 14
J gene: TRBJ1-1
CDR3 protein: CASSFSDRGTEAFF
CDR3 DNA: TGTGCCAGCAGCTTCTCGGACAGGGGCACTGAAGCTTTCTTT

D gene: TRBD1
V gene: TRBV6-5
CDR3 length: 15
J gene: TRBJ2-1
CDR3 protein: CASSYSNRGYNEQFF
CDR3 DNA: TGTGCCAGCAGTTACTCGAACAGGGGTTACAATGAGCAGTTCTTC

D gene: .
V gene: TRBV29-1
CDR3 length: 15
J gene: TRBJ2-2
CDR3 protein: CSVEGQGGGAGELFF
CDR3 DNA: TGCAGCGTTGAAGGTCAGGGGGGAGGCGCCGGGGAGCTGTTTTTT

D gene: .
V gene: TRBV7-2
CDR3 length: 15
J gene: TRBJ2-1
CDR3 protein: CASSLTRGSYNEQFF
CDR3 DNA: TGTGCCAGCAGCTTAACTAGAGGCTCCTACAATGAGCAGTTCTTC

D gene: .
V gene: TRBV20-1
CDR3 length: 11
J gene: TRBJ1-4
CDR3 protein: CSASYQGGLFF
CDR3 DNA: TGCAGTGCTAGCTACCAGGGAGGACTGTTTTTT